This T cell receptor beta chain was recovered during a study of blood T cell repertoires in COVID-19. Study context: Samples representing acute and convalescent COVID-19 were sourced from the United States, Italy and Spain. PBMCs, B-cell-depleted T cells, or T cells provided the cDNA or gDNA that made up the material.

Original handling: Quantification of nucleated cells was approximated via reference gene primer amplification. Libraries were prepared by immunoSEQ multiplex PCR; TCRdb keeps only in-frame clonotypes and omits some of them. That table supplies the V and J calls and clone size; D and trimming were determined from the DNA. The table shows under 95,000 clones, with around 87% occurring only once. Trimming stripped 7 bases from V and 2 bases from J, with 11 bases between. The CDR3 is 14 amino acids. Germline CDR1 MNHNY, CDR2 SVGAGI (reference sequence). This receptor was obtained from a human donor with acute or convalescent COVID-19. The donor label of this sample is uncertain. The sequencing input was peripheral blood. The chain combines TRBV6-6 with TRBJ2-2; D is possibly TRBD2 (5 bases). CDR3 in amino acids: CASKHWTNTGELFF. The CDR3 DNA reads TGTGCCAGCAAGCACTGGACTAACACCGGGGAGCTGTTTTTT.